The 22 T cell receptor beta chains reported below all come from one sample, sequenced in a study of cytomegalovirus exposure and HLA in healthy donors. Profiling relied on immunoSEQ multiplex PCR, and the TCRdb table lists in-frame clones only, not all of them. The table lists fewer than 200,000 clones, about 86% of them singletons. Sequenced input: PBMCs. These receptors were collected from a young woman in good health and CMV-seronegative.

The J gene is TRBJ1-1, the V gene TRBV5-1; TRBD1 is a possible D gene (6 bases). This CDR3 is 14 amino acids long. Germline CDR1 SGHRS, CDR2 YFSETQ. Trimming left V 4 bases short and J 4 bases short, with 14 bases between. CDR3 DNA sequence: TGCGCCAGCAGCATAGGGGGAATGGGCACTGAAGCTTTCTTT. Amino acid sequence: CASSIGGMGTEAFF.

The gene calls are TRBV6-1 and TRBJ1-5; D gene unclear. V lost 1 base to trimming and J lost 6 bases, with 7 bases between them. Germline assignment: CDR1 MNHNS and CDR2 SASEGT. The CDR3 has 13 amino acids. In DNA form, the CDR3 reads TGTGCCAGCAGTGAAGTATCCCTTCAGCCCCAGCATTTT. Translation gives CASSEVSLQPQHF.

The gene calls are TRBV7-9 and TRBJ2-5; 8 bases map to TRBD1. From germline, CDR1 is SEHNR and CDR2 FQNEAQ (reference sequence). The CDR3 is made up of 14 amino acids. V dropped 5 bases and J dropped 5; count of bases not matched to a gene: 7. CDR3 bases: TGTGCCAGCAGCCCATCGACAGGGGATGAGACCCAGTACTTC. Its translation is CASSPSTGDETQYF. The whole variable domain, remainder taken from reference TRBV7-9 and TRBJ2-5, is DTGVSQNPRHKITKRGQNVTFRCDPISEHNRLYWYRQTLGQGPEFLTYFQNEAQLEKSRLLSDRFSAERPKGSFSTLEIQRTEQGDSAMYLCASSPSTGDETQYFGPGTRLLVL.

The CDR3 loop reads CASSASGTGHYEQYF. The CDR3 bases are TGTGCCAGCAGCGCCTCCGGGACAGGGCACTACGAGCAGTACTTC. The J gene is TRBJ2-7, the V gene TRBV11-2; 9 bases agree with TRBD1. The germline V gene encodes CDR1 SGHAT and CDR2 FQNNGV. This CDR3 has 15 amino acids. Trimming took 5 bases from V and 3 from J; bases not matched to a gene: 8.

V and J are TRBV27 and TRBJ1-5, with no clear D. This CDR3 has 14 amino acids. Germline V CDR1 and CDR2: MNHEY, SMNVEV (reference sequence). Trimming took 5 bases from V and 3 from J, leaving 11 bases between them. CDR3 sequence reads: CASSQEAFNQPQHF. CDR3 nucleotides: TGTGCCAGCAGTCAGGAGGCCTTCAATCAGCCCCAGCATTTT.

V is TRBV29-1 and J is TRBJ1-2; D is unclear. Germline-derived CDR1 and CDR2 are SQVTM and ANQGSEA. Between the trimmed V and J ends, which lost 3 bases and 2 bases, there was a span of 10 bases. This CDR3 has 13 residues. CDR3 sequence (DNA): TGCAGCGTTGATATCACTGCCAACTATGGCTACACCTTC. This gives the protein CSVDITANYGYTF.

The rearrangement joins TRBV18 to TRBJ2-1, with 12 bases matching TRBD2. V lost 3 bases to trimming and J lost 4 bases; unmatched junction nucleotides: 4. The CDR3 consists of 16 residues. In germline, CDR1 is KGHSH, CDR2 LQKENI. The CDR3 nucleotides read TGTGCCAGCTCACCCGCGACTAGCGGGAGATACAATGAGCAGTTCTTC. Its translation is CASSPATSGRYNEQFF.

The chain couples TRBV13 to TRBJ2-3; D gene ambiguous. The V gene lost 4 bases and the J gene lost 4 bases, with 9 bases spanning the gap. Germline V gives CDR1 PRHDT, CDR2 FYEKMQ (reference sequence). This CDR3 contains 13 residues. CDR3 in amino acids: CASSSLFPDTQYF. As DNA, the CDR3 is TGTGCCAGCAGCTCCCTCTTCCCAGATACGCAGTATTTT.

The CDR3 bases are TGTGCTAGTGGTTTGGTCCCGGGACAGAGGAATGAGCAGTTCTTC. Its protein is CASGLVPGQRNEQFF. This chain joins TRBV12-5 and TRBJ2-1, with 7 positions matching TRBD1. The germline CDR1 and CDR2 sequences are LGHNT and FRNRAP. CDR3 length: 15 amino acids. V shed 0 bases, J shed 7 bases, and the junction held 6 bases outside the gene matches.

This chain joins TRBV30 and TRBJ1-3, with 9 bases identical to TRBD1. CDR1 and CDR2 (germline): GTSNPN, SVGIG (reference sequence). This CDR3 is built from 18 residues. V shed 4 bases and J 1 base; nucleotides not matched to a gene: 14. CDR3 DNA: TGTGCCTGGACACGGACAGCCCCGACAGGGGGGTCTGGAAACACCATATATTTT. Amino acids: CAWTRTAPTGGSGNTIYF. Together with reference TRBV30 and TRBJ1-3, the CDR3 gives the full variable domain: SQTIHQWPATLVQPVGSPLSLECTVEGTSNPNLYWYRQAAGRGLQLLFYSVGIGQISSEVPQNLSASRPQDRQFILSSKKLLLSDSGFYLCAWTRTAPTGGSGNTIYFGEGSWLTVV.

This clone was detected a few times. This chain uses TRBV4-3 with TRBJ2-7; perhaps TRBD1 as D (6 bases). V was pared by 4 bases and J by 1 base, with 11 bases between. This CDR3 contains 14 residues. The germline V gene encodes CDR1 LGHNA and CDR2 YSLEER. In DNA form, the CDR3 reads TGCGCCAGCAGCCCGGACAGTTGGTCCTACGAGCAGTACTTC. The encoded protein is CASSPDSWSYEQYF.

V usage is TRBV9 and J usage is TRBJ1-5; D remains unclear. The CDR3 runs 15 residues. With 4 bases removed from V and 0 bases from J, the gap between germline ends came to 11 bases. Germline V gene lookup returns CDR1 SGDLS and CDR2 YYNGEE. The CDR3 is CASSPYGDSNQPQHF. CDR3 nucleotide sequence: TGTGCCAGCAGCCCGTACGGGGATAGCAATCAGCCCCAGCATTTT. Looking up the rest from reference TRBV9 and TRBJ1-5 gives the full variable domain: DSGVTQTPKHLITATGQRVTLRCSPRSGDLSVYWYQQSLDQGLQFLIQYYNGEERAKGNILERFSAQQFPDLHSELNLSSLELGDSALYFCASSPYGDSNQPQHFGDGTRLSIL.

A few counts support this clone. The chain joins TRBV10-2 to TRBJ2-5, with 8 positions matching TRBD2. Germline V gives CDR1 WSHSY, CDR2 SAAADI. Unmatched junction bases numbered 6, after V lost 3 bases and J lost 3 bases. The CDR3 totals 15 residues. The CDR3 DNA sequence: TGCGCCAGCAGTGAAACTAGCGGACTAAAAGAGACCCAGTACTTC. Amino acids: CASSETSGLKETQYF.

The genes are TRBV5-6 and TRBJ2-7, with 7 bases aligning to TRBD1. This CDR3 spans 16 amino acids. CDR1 is SGHDT, CDR2 YYEEEE, per germline. Trimming removed 2 bases from V and 3 bases from J; junction bases left unmatched: 11. The CDR3 sequence: CASSLTPGGPLYEQYF. Written as DNA, the CDR3 is TGTGCCAGCAGCTTAACCCCAGGGGGTCCGCTCTACGAGCAGTACTTC.

CDR3: CASSYGQGGTEAFF. CDR3 sequence (DNA): TGTGCCAGCAGTTATGGACAGGGGGGTACTGAAGCTTTCTTT. This rearrangement joins TRBV5-8 to TRBJ1-1, with 10 bases fitting TRBD1. Germline V gene data show CDR1 as SGHTS and CDR2 as YDEGEE. The J segment lost 5 bases and the V segment lost 5 bases, leaving 6 bases of the junction unmatched. This CDR3 has 14 amino acids. Together with reference TRBV5-8 and TRBJ1-1, the CDR3 gives the full variable domain: EAGVTQSPTHLIKTRGQQATLRCSPISGHTSVYWYQQALGLGLQFLLWYDEGEERNRGNFPPRFSGRQFPNYSSELNVNALELEDSALYLCASSYGQGGTEAFFGQGTRLTVV.

The V and J genes are TRBV15 and TRBJ1-5; D gene unclear. The CDR3 loop spans 13 amino acids. CDR1 LNHNV and CDR2 YYDKDF come from the germline V gene (reference sequence). The V end lost 1 base, the J end lost 3 bases, and 4 bases lay between the germline ends. This chain's CDR3 is CATSRASNQPQHF. The CDR3 DNA follows: TGTGCCACCAGCAGAGCCTCCAATCAGCCCCAGCATTTT.

The J gene is TRBJ1-4, the V gene TRBV30; D is perhaps TRBD1 (5 bases). Germline V gene lookup returns CDR1 GTSNPN and CDR2 SVGIG (reference sequence). The CDR3 has 16 amino acids. V dropped 4 bases and J dropped 4 bases, with 19 bases sitting between them. DNA for the CDR3: TGTGCCTGGAAGGCTATAAAGGGGCTTGGTAATGAAAAACTGTTTTTT. The encoded protein is CAWKAIKGLGNEKLFF.

This chain uses TRBV10-3 with TRBJ2-7; D unclear. The V gene lost 7 bases and the J gene lost 2 bases, with 15 bases spanning the gap. Germline V lookup: CDR1 ENHRY, CDR2 SYGVKD. The CDR3 is made up of 14 amino acids. The CDR3 region is CAIKKLSGPYEQYF. CDR3 sequence (DNA): TGTGCCATCAAAAAATTGTCAGGCCCCTACGAGCAGTACTTC.

CDR3 sequence: CASSQDWLGQVDEQYF. Here the CDR3 DNA reads TGCGCCAGCAGCCAAGATTGGTTGGGACAGGTCGACGAGCAGTACTTC. The rearrangement joins TRBV4-1 to TRBJ2-7; 8 bases line up with TRBD1. With V trimmed by 0 bases and J by 5 bases, 9 bases remained unmatched. Germline CDR1 reads MGHRA; CDR2 reads YSYEKL. CDR3 length: 16 amino acids.

The gene calls are TRBV5-1 and TRBJ2-1; TRBD2 agrees at 7 bases. Germline-derived CDR1 and CDR2 are SGHRS and YFSETQ. V trimming: 9 bases; J trimming: 12 bases; junction bases outside the gene matches: 9. The CDR3 has 11 amino acids. The DNA for the CDR3 is TGCGCCACCCAAGCCGGGACTACGCAGTTCTTC. Its translation: CATQAGTTQFF.

The CDR3 nucleotides read TGTGCCAGCAGCTTGTGGACAGGTCCCCAAGAGACCCAGTACTTC. Encoded protein: CASSLWTGPQETQYF. The chain has TRBV11-3 and TRBJ2-5, with 7 bases that match TRBD1. The CDR3 contains 15 residues. Losses at the gene ends were 3 bases for V and 1 base for J; bases not matched to a gene: 5. Germline V lookup: CDR1 SGHNT, CDR2 YENEEA.

The chain joins TRBV4-1 to TRBJ2-1, with 13 bases identical to TRBD2. Germline V gene data show CDR1 as MGHRA and CDR2 as YSYEKL. The CDR3 has 17 residues. J lost 4 bases, V lost 4 bases, and 7 bases had no gene match. CDR3 sequence: CASSPVGLAGVYNEQFF. The CDR3 coding sequence is TGCGCCAGCAGCCCGGTCGGACTAGCGGGGGTTTACAATGAGCAGTTCTTC.